The next 4 T cell receptor beta chains were all read from a single sample in a study of breast tumors, draining lymph nodes, adjacent tissues. TCRdb processed the multiplex PCR reads anew with MiXCR; each CDR3 protein has one entry. The sample has about 80,000 distinct CDR3 sequences; roughly a fifth are singletons. Axillary draining lymph nodes of breast cancer patients supplied the node samples. Sequencing was performed on axillary lymph node tissue. The receptors come from a female donor with breast cancer. Some clones in this sample may be carry-over from other donors' samples.

On this clonotype: The missing conserved phenylalanine or tryptophan at the end of this CDR3 makes a read error likely. The chain uses TRBV5-6 and TRBJ2-7; no clear D. Per germline, CDR1 SGHDT and CDR2 YYEEEE. V dropped 3 bases and J dropped 0 bases, with 1 base sitting between them. This CDR3 comprises 11 residues. The CDR3 reads CASSSSYEQYL. The CDR3 nucleotides are TGTGCCAGCAGCTCCTCCTACGAGCAGTACCTC.

This clonotype was counted only a few times. This chain links TRBV5-1 with TRBJ2-4, with D perhaps matching TRBD1 (7 bases). Trimming removed 1 base at V and 1 base at J, with 12 bases between. The CDR3 spans 16 residues. Germline CDR1 is SGHRS and CDR2 is YFSETQ. CDR3 protein: CASSLNAGGAKNIQYF. The CDR3, as DNA: TGCGCCAGCAGCTTGAATGCAGGGGGGGCCAAAAACATTCAGTACTTC.

This clonotype was recorded many times. The chain couples TRBV14 to TRBJ1-4; maybe TRBD1 (6 bases). V shed 4 bases and J shed 7 bases, with 16 bases lying between them. The CDR3 consists of 15 residues. Looked up from germline, CDR1 is SGHDN and CDR2 is FVKESK. The chain's CDR3 is CASSPRPEGGEKLFF. The CDR3 DNA follows: TGTGCCAGCAGCCCCCGCCCGGAAGGGGGTGAAAAACTGTTTTTT.

As concerns this clonotype: This could be a read error, since a much larger clone is one nucleotide away. This chain uses TRBV5-6 with TRBJ2-5; 10 bases fit TRBD1. The germline CDR1 and CDR2 sequences are SGHDT and YYEEEE. This CDR3 region has 15 residues. The CDR3 bases are TGTGCCAGCAGCTTAAGGACAGGGGGGGCAGAGGCCCAGTACTTC. This encodes CASSLRTGGAEAQYF.